A selection of T cell receptor beta chains follows, all from one sample in a study of OX40 agonist ivuxolimab in advanced cancers. Sequenced by immunoSEQ multiplex PCR; TCRdb stores in-frame clones only, minus some. The sample contains roughly 65,000 clones, approximately 93% of which appear only once. Sequencing used CD4+ or CD8+ T cells sorted from blood, obtained in a trial of the OX40 agonist ivuxolimab. The receptors come from an adult with an advanced solid tumor such as melanoma, head and neck, liver or kidney cancer. Both conserved end residues are part of each CDR3. Fields, in order: CDR3 length, J gene, D gene, V gene, clone size, CDR3 DNA, CDR3 protein. The D gene is left open where the match is weak. Clone size is not always given. Where it is, it says once, few, many or a class for expanded clones.

cdr3_length: 16; j_call: TRBJ1-5; d_call: NA; v_call: TRBV19; clone_size: NA; cdr3_nt: TGTGCCAGTAGTAAACTGGGTACCTCGAGAAATCAGCCCCAGCATTTT; cdr3_aa: CASSKLGTSRNQPQHF
cdr3_length: 16; j_call: TRBJ2-7; d_call: TRBD1; v_call: TRBV6-1; clone_size: NA; cdr3_nt: TGTGCCAGCAGTGATGACCGGGACAGAACCTCCTACGAGCAGTACTTC; cdr3_aa: CASSDDRDRTSYEQYF
cdr3_length: 14; j_call: TRBJ2-7; d_call: TRBD1; v_call: TRBV6-1; clone_size: once; cdr3_nt: TGTGCCAGCAGTGAAGGAGGGACAGAGTACGAGCAGTACTTC; cdr3_aa: CASSEGGTEYEQYF
cdr3_length: 15; j_call: TRBJ2-4; d_call: NA; v_call: TRBV2; clone_size: once; cdr3_nt: TGTGCCAGCAGTGAAGCGGAGGGAGCCAAAAACATTCAGTACTTC; cdr3_aa: CASSEAEGAKNIQYF
cdr3_length: 14; j_call: TRBJ2-7; d_call: NA; v_call: TRBV6-1; clone_size: few; cdr3_nt: TGTGCCAGCAGTGACAGCGGTAGATGGTACGAGCAGTACTTC; cdr3_aa: CASSDSGRWYEQYF
cdr3_length: 15; j_call: TRBJ2-5; d_call: NA; v_call: TRBV7-8; clone_size: once; cdr3_nt: TGTGCCAGCAGCTTCGGGGGCAGGGCAGGGGAGACCCAGTACTTC; cdr3_aa: CASSFGGRAGETQYF
cdr3_length: 18; j_call: TRBJ2-1; d_call: TRBD2; v_call: TRBV10-3; clone_size: NA; cdr3_nt: TGTGCCATCAGTGAGGTTCTAGCGGGAGGGCCTGTTGGCGGTGAGCAGTTCTTC; cdr3_aa: CAISEVLAGGPVGGEQFF
cdr3_length: 12; j_call: TRBJ2-6; d_call: NA; v_call: TRBV29-1; clone_size: NA; cdr3_nt: TGCAGCGTCAGATCTGGGGCCAACGTCCTGACTTTC; cdr3_aa: CSVRSGANVLTF
cdr3_length: 16; j_call: TRBJ1-1; d_call: NA; v_call: TRBV7-9; clone_size: NA; cdr3_nt: TGTGCCAGCAGCACGACAGATAGGGGCCGGGGGACTGAAGCTTTCTTT; cdr3_aa: CASSTTDRGRGTEAFF
cdr3_length: 19; j_call: TRBJ1-5; d_call: TRBD1; v_call: TRBV7-8; clone_size: once; cdr3_nt: TGTGCCAGCAGCTTAGGACCGGGACAGGAGACATATAGCAATCAGCCCCAGCATTTT; cdr3_aa: CASSLGPGQETYSNQPQHF
cdr3_length: 16; j_call: TRBJ2-1; d_call: TRBD2; v_call: TRBV10-1; clone_size: NA; cdr3_nt: TGCGCCAGCAGTGAGTCTAGCGGGAGGTTATACAATGAGCAGTTCTTC; cdr3_aa: CASSESSGRLYNEQFF
cdr3_length: 14; j_call: TRBJ2-5; d_call: TRBD2; v_call: TRBV7-8; clone_size: NA; cdr3_nt: TGTGCCAGCAGGGGTGGGCTAGCGGGCGAGACCCAGTACTTC; cdr3_aa: CASRGGLAGETQYF
cdr3_length: 14; j_call: TRBJ2-7; d_call: TRBD2; v_call: TRBV7-8; clone_size: once; cdr3_nt: TGTGCCAGCAGCTTAGCGGGAGGGCCCCACGAGCAGTACTTC; cdr3_aa: CASSLAGGPHEQYF
cdr3_length: 14; j_call: TRBJ1-5; d_call: NA; v_call: TRBV19; clone_size: NA; cdr3_nt: TGTGCCAGTAGTATGCAGAATAGCAATCAGCCCCAGCATTTT; cdr3_aa: CASSMQNSNQPQHF
cdr3_length: 15; j_call: TRBJ2-1; d_call: NA; v_call: TRBV27; clone_size: NA; cdr3_nt: TGTGCCAGCAGTTTAAGACAGAGTACCTACAATGAGCAGTTCTTC; cdr3_aa: CASSLRQSTYNEQFF
cdr3_length: 14; j_call: TRBJ1-5; d_call: NA; v_call: TRBV5-4; clone_size: NA; cdr3_nt: TGTGCCAGCAGCTTTATGGGCAGCAATCAGCCCCAGCATTTT; cdr3_aa: CASSFMGSNQPQHF
cdr3_length: 14; j_call: TRBJ2-2; d_call: NA; v_call: TRBV19; clone_size: NA; cdr3_nt: TGTGCCAGTAGACGGGACACGAACACCGGGGAGCTGTTTTTT; cdr3_aa: CASRRDTNTGELFF
cdr3_length: 14; j_call: TRBJ1-5; d_call: NA; v_call: TRBV30; clone_size: NA; cdr3_nt: TGTGCCTGGAGTGCATCCAGTAGCAATCAGCCCCAGCATTTT; cdr3_aa: CAWSASSSNQPQHF
cdr3_length: 16; j_call: TRBJ2-7; d_call: NA; v_call: TRBV28; clone_size: once; cdr3_nt: TGTGCCAGCAGTTCTCAAAGGAAGGGCGCATACTACGAGCAGTACTTC; cdr3_aa: CASSSQRKGAYYEQYF
cdr3_length: 13; j_call: TRBJ1-1; d_call: NA; v_call: TRBV19; clone_size: few; cdr3_nt: TGTGCCAGTAGTACCTCCGGGGCATTAGAAGCTTTCTTT; cdr3_aa: CASSTSGALEAFF
cdr3_length: 15; j_call: TRBJ2-1; d_call: NA; v_call: TRBV7-7; clone_size: NA; cdr3_nt: TGTGCCAGCAGCCCTGTTCTGTTCCGCGGTAATGAGCAGTTCTTC; cdr3_aa: CASSPVLFRGNEQFF
cdr3_length: 15; j_call: TRBJ1-1; d_call: TRBD1; v_call: TRBV29-1; clone_size: NA; cdr3_nt: TGCAGCGTTGCCCCGAGGGGGGACAGGAACACTGAAGCTTTCTTT; cdr3_aa: CSVAPRGDRNTEAFF
cdr3_length: 15; j_call: TRBJ2-5; d_call: TRBD2; v_call: TRBV10-3; clone_size: NA; cdr3_nt: TGTGCCATCAGTGAGTTAGGCGGGGGGCGAGAGACCCAGTACTTC; cdr3_aa: CAISELGGGRETQYF
cdr3_length: 13; j_call: TRBJ1-4; d_call: NA; v_call: TRBV15; clone_size: NA; cdr3_nt: TGTGCCACCGCGGCTCATTATAATGAAAAACTGTTTTTT; cdr3_aa: CATAAHYNEKLFF
cdr3_length: 20; j_call: TRBJ2-7; d_call: TRBD2; v_call: TRBV23-1; clone_size: NA; cdr3_nt: TGCGCCAGGAGCCCAAGAGACCCCAGGAGGCTAGCGGTCGAGGGATACGAGCAGTACTTC; cdr3_aa: CARSPRDPRRLAVEGYEQYF
cdr3_length: 11; j_call: TRBJ2-7; d_call: NA; v_call: TRBV20-1; clone_size: NA; cdr3_nt: TGCAGTGCTAGACAGGGCTACGAGCAGTACTTC; cdr3_aa: CSARQGYEQYF
cdr3_length: 13; j_call: TRBJ1-1; d_call: NA; v_call: TRBV6-1; clone_size: NA; cdr3_nt: TGTGCCAGCAGTGCCCAGCCGAACACTGAAGCTTTCTTT; cdr3_aa: CASSAQPNTEAFF
cdr3_length: 14; j_call: TRBJ2-3; d_call: NA; v_call: TRBV6-6; clone_size: NA; cdr3_nt: TGTGCCAGCAGTTACACCCGGACGGCTGACACGCAGTATTTT; cdr3_aa: CASSYTRTADTQYF
cdr3_length: 16; j_call: TRBJ2-6; d_call: NA; v_call: TRBV7-3; clone_size: NA; cdr3_nt: TGTGCCAGCAGCTTAGGGTTCGGGCCTGGGGCCAACGTCCTGACTTTC; cdr3_aa: CASSLGFGPGANVLTF
cdr3_length: 13; j_call: TRBJ1-1; d_call: TRBD1; v_call: TRBV5-5; clone_size: once; cdr3_nt: TGTGCCAGCAGCCTCCAGGGGGTCCCTGAAGCTTTCTTT; cdr3_aa: CASSLQGVPEAFF
cdr3_length: 14; j_call: TRBJ2-3; d_call: NA; v_call: TRBV19; clone_size: NA; cdr3_nt: TGTGCCAGTAGTATTAGGGGAAACACAGATACGCAGTATTTT; cdr3_aa: CASSIRGNTDTQYF
cdr3_length: 14; j_call: TRBJ1-2; d_call: TRBD1; v_call: TRBV28; clone_size: NA; cdr3_nt: TGTGCCAGCAGGAAACAGGGGGCGTTTTATGGCTACACCTTC; cdr3_aa: CASRKQGAFYGYTF
cdr3_length: 12; j_call: TRBJ1-2; d_call: NA; v_call: TRBV29-1; clone_size: once; cdr3_nt: TGCAGCGTTGATGACAGAACGGAGGGCTACACCTTC; cdr3_aa: CSVDDRTEGYTF
cdr3_length: 15; j_call: TRBJ2-5; d_call: NA; v_call: TRBV28; clone_size: NA; cdr3_nt: TGTGCCAGCAGTTTACCCACGACTCCTCCGGAGACCCAGTACTTC; cdr3_aa: CASSLPTTPPETQYF
cdr3_length: 11; j_call: TRBJ1-1; d_call: NA; v_call: TRBV18; clone_size: NA; cdr3_nt: TGTGCCAGCTCAGCAACGGGGGAAGCTTTCTTT; cdr3_aa: CASSATGEAFF
cdr3_length: 18; j_call: TRBJ1-5; d_call: NA; v_call: TRBV21-1; clone_size: NA; cdr3_nt: TGTGCCAGCAGCAAAGAGTCATCCAAGGGACTTAGCAATCAGCCCCAGCATTTT; cdr3_aa: CASSKESSKGLSNQPQHF
cdr3_length: 17; j_call: TRBJ2-2; d_call: NA; v_call: TRBV11-2; clone_size: NA; cdr3_nt: TGTGCCAGCACACCCCGGGGGACAGAACTGAACACCGGGGAGCTGTTTTTT; cdr3_aa: CASTPRGTELNTGELFF
cdr3_length: 16; j_call: TRBJ1-5; d_call: NA; v_call: TRBV7-9; clone_size: once; cdr3_nt: TGTGCCAGCAGCCACTTCTCGGGGGGGGACAATCAGCCCCAGCATTTT; cdr3_aa: CASSHFSGGDNQPQHF
cdr3_length: 17; j_call: TRBJ2-4; d_call: TRBD1; v_call: TRBV7-9; clone_size: NA; cdr3_nt: TGTGCCAGCAACCCAGGGGGCCAGACACTAGCCAAAAACATTCAGTACTTC; cdr3_aa: CASNPGGQTLAKNIQYF
cdr3_length: 15; j_call: TRBJ2-7; d_call: NA; v_call: TRBV5-4; clone_size: NA; cdr3_nt: TGTGCCAGCAATCCCCTAATGGGGGGAGAGGGCGAGCAGTACTTC; cdr3_aa: CASNPLMGGEGEQYF
cdr3_length: 16; j_call: TRBJ2-1; d_call: TRBD1; v_call: TRBV19; clone_size: NA; cdr3_nt: TGTGCCAGTAGTAGCTACGACAGGGACTCCTACAATGAGCAGTTCTTC; cdr3_aa: CASSSYDRDSYNEQFF
cdr3_length: 13; j_call: TRBJ2-2; d_call: NA; v_call: TRBV6-5; clone_size: NA; cdr3_nt: TGTGCCAGCAGGGTGGCAGGGACCGGGGAGCTGTTTTTT; cdr3_aa: CASRVAGTGELFF
cdr3_length: 16; j_call: TRBJ1-2; d_call: TRBD1; v_call: TRBV28; clone_size: NA; cdr3_nt: TGTGCCAGCAGTGTGATCCGGACAGGGGGCAACTATGGCTACACCTTC; cdr3_aa: CASSVIRTGGNYGYTF
cdr3_length: 18; j_call: TRBJ2-4; d_call: NA; v_call: TRBV2; clone_size: NA; cdr3_nt: TGTGCCAGCAGTGAAGAGGGGGGGCCTCTAACGGGCAAAAACATTCAGTACTTC; cdr3_aa: CASSEEGGPLTGKNIQYF
cdr3_length: 17; j_call: TRBJ2-3; d_call: NA; v_call: TRBV25-1; clone_size: NA; cdr3_nt: TGTGCCAGCAGTGAATACCGACAACTGGGGAACACAGATACGCAGTATTTT; cdr3_aa: CASSEYRQLGNTDTQYF
cdr3_length: 15; j_call: TRBJ2-7; d_call: NA; v_call: TRBV19; clone_size: NA; cdr3_nt: TGTGCCAGTAGCCGGAACGAATCACCCTCCTACGAGCAGTACTTC; cdr3_aa: CASSRNESPSYEQYF
cdr3_length: 13; j_call: TRBJ2-7; d_call: TRBD2; v_call: TRBV2; clone_size: NA; cdr3_nt: TGTGCCAGCGGGCGGGGGAGCTCCTACGAGCAGTACTTC; cdr3_aa: CASGRGSSYEQYF
cdr3_length: 14; j_call: TRBJ1-1; d_call: NA; v_call: TRBV5-1; clone_size: NA; cdr3_nt: TGCGCCAGCAGCGGAAGGACAGAGAACACTGAAGCTTTCTTT; cdr3_aa: CASSGRTENTEAFF
cdr3_length: 13; j_call: TRBJ2-5; d_call: NA; v_call: TRBV5-4; clone_size: NA; cdr3_nt: TGTGCCAGCAGCTTGGGCGGGGCGGAGACCCAGTACTTC; cdr3_aa: CASSLGGAETQYF